This paragraph reports one T cell receptor beta chain. The CDR3 totals 14 residues. The data originate from a study of T cells expressing NK-cell markers. Reprocessing the 5' RACE reads, TCRdb reports a single entry for every CDR3 protein and omits DNA. This sample's table has under 600,000 distinct CDR3 sequences. Sequencing was done on a sample of blood T cells: a sorted CD56 or NKG2C T cell subset, CD4+ or CD8+ T cells, or bulk PBMC T cells (not recorded which). The clonotype was recovered from a woman in her forties or fifties in good health. The chain uses TRBV12-3 or TRBV12-4 and TRBJ2-7; the D call from TCRdb, TRBD1, cannot be confirmed without DNA. The CDR3 region is CASSWTRSSYEQYF.